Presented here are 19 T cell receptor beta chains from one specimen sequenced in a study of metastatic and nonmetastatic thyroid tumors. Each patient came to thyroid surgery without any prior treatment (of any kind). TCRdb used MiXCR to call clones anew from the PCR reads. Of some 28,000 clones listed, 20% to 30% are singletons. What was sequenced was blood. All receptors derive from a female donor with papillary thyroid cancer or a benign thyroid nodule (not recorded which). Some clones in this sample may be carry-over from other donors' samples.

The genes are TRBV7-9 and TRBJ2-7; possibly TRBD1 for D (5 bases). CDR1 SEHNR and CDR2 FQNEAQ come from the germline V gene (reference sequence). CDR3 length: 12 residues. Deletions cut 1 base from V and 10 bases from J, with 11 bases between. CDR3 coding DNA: TGTGCCAGCAGCTTAGGGGTGACAGACCAGTACTTC. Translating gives CASSLGVTDQYF.

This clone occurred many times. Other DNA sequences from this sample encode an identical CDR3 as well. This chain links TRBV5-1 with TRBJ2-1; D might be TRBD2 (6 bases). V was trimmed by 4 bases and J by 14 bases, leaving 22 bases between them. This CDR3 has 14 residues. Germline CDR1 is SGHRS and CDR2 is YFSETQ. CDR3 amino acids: CASSPQRLEGGEFF. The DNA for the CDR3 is TGCGCCAGCAGCCCGCAACGTCTGGAGGGCGGCGAGTTCTTC.

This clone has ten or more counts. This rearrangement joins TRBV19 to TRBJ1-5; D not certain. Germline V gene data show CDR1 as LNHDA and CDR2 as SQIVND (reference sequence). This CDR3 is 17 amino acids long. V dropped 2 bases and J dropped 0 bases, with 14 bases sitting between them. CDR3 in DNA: TGTGCCAGTAGTATACGTTCGTGGGATCTTAGCAATCAGCCCCAGCATTTT. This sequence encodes CASSIRSWDLSNQPQHF.

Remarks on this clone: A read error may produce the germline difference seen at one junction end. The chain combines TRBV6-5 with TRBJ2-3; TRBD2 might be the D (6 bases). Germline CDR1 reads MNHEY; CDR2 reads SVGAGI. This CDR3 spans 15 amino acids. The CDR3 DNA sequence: TGTGCCAGCAGTTACTCTAGCGGAGGCACATATACGCAGTATTTT. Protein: CASSYSSGGTYTQYF.

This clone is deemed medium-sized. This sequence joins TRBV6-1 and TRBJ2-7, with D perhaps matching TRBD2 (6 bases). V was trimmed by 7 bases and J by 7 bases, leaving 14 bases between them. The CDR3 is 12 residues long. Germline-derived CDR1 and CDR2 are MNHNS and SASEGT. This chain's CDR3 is CASNRGGLEQYF. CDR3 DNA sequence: TGTGCCAGCAACCGGGGAGGATTGGAGCAGTACTTC.

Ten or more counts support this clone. The DNA of the CDR3 is TGTGCCAGCAGTTTAGGTCAGGGAAACACTGAAGCTTTCTTT. Encoded protein: CASSLGQGNTEAFF. J is TRBJ1-1 and V is TRBV27, with a possible D match to TRBD1 (5 bases). The CDR3 is 14 residues long. Germline assignment: CDR1 MNHEY and CDR2 SMNVEV (reference sequence). The V gene lost 2 bases and the J gene lost 2 bases, with 9 bases spanning the gap.

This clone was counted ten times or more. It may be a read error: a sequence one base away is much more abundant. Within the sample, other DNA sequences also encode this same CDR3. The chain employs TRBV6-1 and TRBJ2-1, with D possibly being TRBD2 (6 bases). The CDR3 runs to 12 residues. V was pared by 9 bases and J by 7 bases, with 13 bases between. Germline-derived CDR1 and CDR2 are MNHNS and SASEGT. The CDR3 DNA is TGTGCCAGTAGCGGACGACTAAATGAGCAGTTCTTC. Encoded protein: CASSGRLNEQFF.

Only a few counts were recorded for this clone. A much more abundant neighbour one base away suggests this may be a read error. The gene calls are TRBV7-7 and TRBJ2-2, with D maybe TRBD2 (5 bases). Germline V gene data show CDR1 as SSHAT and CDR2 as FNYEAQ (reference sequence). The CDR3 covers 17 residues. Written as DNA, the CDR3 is TGTGCTAGCAGCTTAGAACACGCGGGTGTGAACACCGGGGAGCTGTTTTTT. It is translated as CASSLEHAGVNTGELFF. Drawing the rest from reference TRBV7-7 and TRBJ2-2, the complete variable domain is GAGVSQSPRYKVTKRGQDVTLRCDPISSHATLYWYQQALGQGPEFLTYFNYEAQPDKSGLPSDRFSAERPEGSISTLTIQRTEQRDSAMYRCASSLEHAGVNTGELFFGEGSRLTVL.

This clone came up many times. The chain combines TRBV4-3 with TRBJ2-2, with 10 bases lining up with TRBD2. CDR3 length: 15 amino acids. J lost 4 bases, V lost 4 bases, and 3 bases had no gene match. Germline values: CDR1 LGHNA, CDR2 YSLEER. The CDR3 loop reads CASSPTSGSTGELFF. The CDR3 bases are TGCGCCAGCAGCCCGACTAGCGGGTCCACCGGGGAGCTGTTTTTT.

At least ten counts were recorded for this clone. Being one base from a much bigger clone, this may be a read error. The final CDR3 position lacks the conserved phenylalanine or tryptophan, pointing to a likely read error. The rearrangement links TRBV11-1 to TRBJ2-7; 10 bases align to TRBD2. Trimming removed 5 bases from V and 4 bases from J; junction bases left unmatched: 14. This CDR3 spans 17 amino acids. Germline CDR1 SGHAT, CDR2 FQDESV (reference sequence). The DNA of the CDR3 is TGTGCCAGCAGCCCCCCCGCGGCTAGCGGGAGTTGGTACGAGCAGTACCTC. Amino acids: CASSPPAASGSWYEQYL.

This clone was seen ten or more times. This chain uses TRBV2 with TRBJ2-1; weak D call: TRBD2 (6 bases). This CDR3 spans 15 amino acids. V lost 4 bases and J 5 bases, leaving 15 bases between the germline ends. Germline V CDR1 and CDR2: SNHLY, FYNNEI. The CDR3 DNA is TGTGCCAGCAGTGGTGGCCTAGCGATAAACAATGAGCAGTTCTTC. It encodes CASSGGLAINNEQFF.

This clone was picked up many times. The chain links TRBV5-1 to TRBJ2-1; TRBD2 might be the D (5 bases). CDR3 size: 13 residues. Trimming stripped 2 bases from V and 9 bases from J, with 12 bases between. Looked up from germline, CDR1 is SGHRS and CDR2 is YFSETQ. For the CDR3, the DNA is TGCGCCAGCAGCTTTCAGGCGGGTACTGAGCAGTTCTTC. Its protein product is CASSFQAGTEQFF.

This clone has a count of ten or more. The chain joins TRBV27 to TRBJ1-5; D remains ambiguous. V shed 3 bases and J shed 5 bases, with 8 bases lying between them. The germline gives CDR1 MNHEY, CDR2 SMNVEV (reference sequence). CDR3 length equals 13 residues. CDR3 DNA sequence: TGTGCCAGCAGTTTGATGAGAGATCAGCCCCAGCATTTT. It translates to CASSLMRDQPQHF.

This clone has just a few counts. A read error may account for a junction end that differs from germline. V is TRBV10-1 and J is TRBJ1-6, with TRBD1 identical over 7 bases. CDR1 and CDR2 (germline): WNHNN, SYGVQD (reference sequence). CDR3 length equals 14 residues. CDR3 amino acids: CASSLDRIDSPLHF. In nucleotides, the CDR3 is TGCGCCAGCAGTTTGGACAGGATTGATTCACCACTCCACTTT.

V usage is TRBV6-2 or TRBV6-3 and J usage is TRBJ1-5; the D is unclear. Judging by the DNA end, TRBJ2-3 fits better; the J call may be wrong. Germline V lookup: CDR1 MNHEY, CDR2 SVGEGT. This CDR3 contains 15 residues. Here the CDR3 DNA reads TGTGCCAGCAGTTACGGTCTAGAAAGGAATCAGCCCCAGTATTTT. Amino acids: CASSYGLERNQPQYF.

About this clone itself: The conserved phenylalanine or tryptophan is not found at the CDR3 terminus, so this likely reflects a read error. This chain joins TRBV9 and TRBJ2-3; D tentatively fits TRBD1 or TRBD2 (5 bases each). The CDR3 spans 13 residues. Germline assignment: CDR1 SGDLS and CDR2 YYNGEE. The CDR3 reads CARSEQTGGEQYV. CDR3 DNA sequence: TGTGCCCGCAGCGAGCAGACTGGGGGTGAGCAGTATGTG.

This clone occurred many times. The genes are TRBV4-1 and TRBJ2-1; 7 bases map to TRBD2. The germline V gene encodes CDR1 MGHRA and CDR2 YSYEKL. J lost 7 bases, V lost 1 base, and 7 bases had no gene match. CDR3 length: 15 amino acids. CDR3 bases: TGCGCCAGCAGCCAAGTCGGGGGGACGAAAAATGAGCAGTTCTTC. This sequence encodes CASSQVGGTKNEQFF.

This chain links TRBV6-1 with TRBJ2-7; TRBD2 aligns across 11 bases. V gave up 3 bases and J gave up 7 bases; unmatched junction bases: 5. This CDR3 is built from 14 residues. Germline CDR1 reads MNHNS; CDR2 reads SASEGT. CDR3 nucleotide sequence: TGTGCCAGCAGTGATGGGACTAGCGGCAAAGAGCAGTACTTC. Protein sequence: CASSDGTSGKEQYF.

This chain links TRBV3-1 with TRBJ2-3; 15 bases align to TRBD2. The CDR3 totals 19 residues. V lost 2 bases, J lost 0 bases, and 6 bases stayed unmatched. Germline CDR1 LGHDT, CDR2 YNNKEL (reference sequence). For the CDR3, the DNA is TGTGCCAGCAGCCAACTCGGACTAGCGGGAGGGACCAGCACAGATACGCAGTATTTT. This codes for CASSQLGLAGGTSTDTQYF.